The T cell receptor (beta chain) described here comes from a study of shared clonotypes between healthy human individuals. The study's findings and limits: Tissue TCR repertoires likely differ from these blood-only repertoires.

In the authors' methods: With immunoSEQ giving junction-only sequences and no quality scores, filtering differed. Libraries were prepared by immunoSEQ multiplex PCR; TCRdb keeps only in-frame clonotypes and omits some of them. The V and J calls and clone size are taken from that table; D and trimming were inferred from the DNA. This table has about 490,000 clones, around three quarters appearing once. Points on this clone: Its cognate antigen is unknown.

Trimming took 7 bases from V and 0 from J; bases not matched to a gene: 4. The CDR3 is 15 amino acids. CDR1 and CDR2 (germline): LNHDA, SQIVND (reference sequence). The study drew its donors from healthy HIV-negative adults without recent acute infections or vaccinations. When samples were unsorted, about 90 million PBMCs were used for genomic DNA. The genes are TRBV19 and TRBJ1-1; 11 bases agree with TRBD1. Material for sequencing was PBMCs. The receptor's source is a woman aged 35 to 49 in good health. Some clones in this sample may be carry-over from other donors' samples. The CDR3 spells CASTDRGRLNTEAFF. Written as DNA, the CDR3 is TGTGCCAGTACGGACAGGGGGCGCCTGAACACTGAAGCTTTCTTT.